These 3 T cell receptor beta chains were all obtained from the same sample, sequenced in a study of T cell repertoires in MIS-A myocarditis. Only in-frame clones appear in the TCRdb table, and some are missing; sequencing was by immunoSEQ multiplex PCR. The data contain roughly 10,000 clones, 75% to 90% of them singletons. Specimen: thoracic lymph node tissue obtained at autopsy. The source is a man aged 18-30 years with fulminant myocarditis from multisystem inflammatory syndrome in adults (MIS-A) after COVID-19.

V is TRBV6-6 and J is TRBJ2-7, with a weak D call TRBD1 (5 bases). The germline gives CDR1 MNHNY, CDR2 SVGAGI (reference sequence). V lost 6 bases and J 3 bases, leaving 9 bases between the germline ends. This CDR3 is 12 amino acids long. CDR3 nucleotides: TGTGCCAGCAGCCCTCAGGGCTACGAGCAGTACTTC. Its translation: CASSPQGYEQYF.

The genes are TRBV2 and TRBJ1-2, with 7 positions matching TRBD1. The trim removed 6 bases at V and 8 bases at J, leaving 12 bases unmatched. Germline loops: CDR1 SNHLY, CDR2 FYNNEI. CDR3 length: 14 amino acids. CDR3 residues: CASSPLGQVGGYTF. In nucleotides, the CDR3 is TGTGCCAGCAGCCCTCTTGGACAGGTGGGGGGCTACACCTTC.

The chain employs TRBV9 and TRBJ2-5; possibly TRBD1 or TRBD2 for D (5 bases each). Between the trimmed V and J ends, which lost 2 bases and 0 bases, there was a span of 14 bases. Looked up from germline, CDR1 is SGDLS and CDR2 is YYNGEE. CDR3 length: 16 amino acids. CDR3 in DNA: TGTGCCAGCAGCGTTGGGGGAATGACATACCAAGAGACCCAGTACTTC. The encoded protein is CASSVGGMTYQETQYF.